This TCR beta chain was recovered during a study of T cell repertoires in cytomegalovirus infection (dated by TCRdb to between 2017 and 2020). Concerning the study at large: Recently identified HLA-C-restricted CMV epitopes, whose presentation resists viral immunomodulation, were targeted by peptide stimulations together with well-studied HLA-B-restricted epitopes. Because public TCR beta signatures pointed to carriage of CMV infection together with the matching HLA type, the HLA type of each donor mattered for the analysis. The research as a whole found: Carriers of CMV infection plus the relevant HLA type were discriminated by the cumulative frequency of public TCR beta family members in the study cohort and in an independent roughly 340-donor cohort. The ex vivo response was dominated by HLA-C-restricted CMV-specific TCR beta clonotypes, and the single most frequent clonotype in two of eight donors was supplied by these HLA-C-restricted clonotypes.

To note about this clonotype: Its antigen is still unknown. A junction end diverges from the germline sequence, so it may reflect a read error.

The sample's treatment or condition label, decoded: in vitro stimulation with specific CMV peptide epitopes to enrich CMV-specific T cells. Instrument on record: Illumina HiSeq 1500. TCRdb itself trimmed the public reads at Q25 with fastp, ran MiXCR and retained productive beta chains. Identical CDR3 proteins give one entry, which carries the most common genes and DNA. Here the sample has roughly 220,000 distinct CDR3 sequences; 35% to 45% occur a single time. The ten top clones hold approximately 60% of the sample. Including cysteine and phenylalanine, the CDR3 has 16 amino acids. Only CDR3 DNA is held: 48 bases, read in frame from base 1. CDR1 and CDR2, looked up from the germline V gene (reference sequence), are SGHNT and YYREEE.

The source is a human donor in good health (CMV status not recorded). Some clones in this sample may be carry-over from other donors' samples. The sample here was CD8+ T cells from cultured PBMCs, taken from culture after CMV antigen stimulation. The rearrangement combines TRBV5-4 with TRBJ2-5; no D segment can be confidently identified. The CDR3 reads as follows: CASSLSTGRYQETQYF. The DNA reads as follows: TGTGCAAGCAGCTTGTCAACTGGACGGTACCAAGAGACCCAGTACTTC.